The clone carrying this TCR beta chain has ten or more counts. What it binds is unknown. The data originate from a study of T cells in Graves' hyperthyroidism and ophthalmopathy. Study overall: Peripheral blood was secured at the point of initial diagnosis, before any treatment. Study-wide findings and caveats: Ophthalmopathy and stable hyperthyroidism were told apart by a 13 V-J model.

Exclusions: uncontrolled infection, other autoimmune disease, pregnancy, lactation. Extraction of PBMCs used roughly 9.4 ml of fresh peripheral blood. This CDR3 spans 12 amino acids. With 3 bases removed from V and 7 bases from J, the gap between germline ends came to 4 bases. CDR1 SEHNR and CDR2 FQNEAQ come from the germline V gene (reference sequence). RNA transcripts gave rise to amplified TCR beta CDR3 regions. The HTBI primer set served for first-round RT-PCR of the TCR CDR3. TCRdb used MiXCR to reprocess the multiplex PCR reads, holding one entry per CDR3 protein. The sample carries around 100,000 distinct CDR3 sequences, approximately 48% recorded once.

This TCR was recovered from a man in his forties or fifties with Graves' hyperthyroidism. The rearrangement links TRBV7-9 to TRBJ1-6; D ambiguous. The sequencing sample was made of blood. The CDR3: CASSFNNSPLHF. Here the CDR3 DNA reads TGTGCCAGCAGCTTTAACAATTCACCCCTCCACTTT.